One and the same sample provided the 20 T cell receptor beta chains below, sequenced in a study of CD8 T cells in Susac syndrome. Reverse transcription of about 0.5 to 1 ug RNA used random hexamers. TCRdb ran MiXCR on the immunoSEQ multiplex PCR reads and lists one entry per CDR3 protein. The sample lists 200,000 to 300,000 distinct CDR3 sequences, about 96% seen once, with 0.095% to 0.12% in the top ten. The sequencing sample was made of CD4+ T cells from PBMCs. All receptors come from a human donor with Susac syndrome.

The rearrangement joins TRBV29-1 to TRBJ2-1; 7 bases match TRBD2. Looked up from germline, CDR1 is SQVTM and CDR2 is ANQGSEA. The CDR3 length is 15 residues. The V segment lost 5 bases and the J segment 4 bases; nucleotides outside the gene matches: 11. Written as DNA, the CDR3 is TGCAGCGTTCCAGCGGGAAGTTTGATGTACAATGAGCAGTTCTTC. Amino acids: CSVPAGSLMYNEQFF.

This chain uses TRBV4-2 with TRBJ2-7, with D tentatively TRBD2 (6 bases). From germline, CDR1 is LGHNA and CDR2 YNFKEQ. The CDR3 sequence is 17 residues long. Trimming took 1 base from V and 4 from J, leaving 20 bases between them. CDR3 residues: CASSQGGGRLDGYEQYF. The CDR3 DNA reads TGTGCCAGCAGCCAAGGTGGGGGAAGACTAGATGGTTACGAGCAGTACTTC.

The chain couples TRBV28 to TRBJ1-5; D is perhaps TRBD1 (5 bases). Germline V lookup: CDR1 MDHEN, CDR2 SYDVKM. Deletions cut 10 bases from V and 2 bases from J, with 24 bases between. The CDR3 has 17 amino acids. Here the CDR3 reads CATRVFVAPGGNQPQHF. CDR3 sequence (DNA): TGTGCCACCAGGGTATTTGTGGCCCCGGGCGGCAATCAGCCCCAGCATTTT.

The rearrangement joins TRBV5-1 to TRBJ2-5; D unclear. CDR1 and CDR2 (germline): SGHRS, YFSETQ. The CDR3 totals 16 residues. The V end was cut by 0 bases, the J end by 4 bases, with 16 bases between. CDR3: CASSLGNRADGETQYF. The DNA of the CDR3 is TGCGCCAGCAGCTTGGGGAATAGGGCGGACGGAGAGACCCAGTACTTC.

The J gene is TRBJ2-4, the V gene TRBV12-3 or TRBV12-4, with a weak D call TRBD2 (5 bases). The V end was cut by 8 bases, the J end by 1 base, with 15 bases between. The CDR3 extends over 15 amino acids. CDR3 sequence (DNA): TGTGCCAGCGAGCCGGGGTCCTTGGCCAAAAACATTCAGTACTTC. Translated: CASEPGSLAKNIQYF.

This rearrangement joins TRBV20-1 to TRBJ1-1; unclear D gene. This CDR3 has 12 residues. Germline loops: CDR1 DFQATT, CDR2 SNEGSKA (reference sequence). Trimming pared 3 bases from V and 2 bases from J, leaving 7 bases between. The chain's CDR3 is CSASTHNTEAFF. The CDR3 region has the DNA TGCAGTGCTAGTACTCACAACACTGAAGCTTTCTTT.

The chain uses TRBV30 and TRBJ2-7, with 8 bases fitting TRBD2. Trimming at V came to 0 bases and at J to 3 bases, leaving 7 bases not matched to a gene. CDR1 is GTSNPN and CDR2 is SVGIG in the germline V gene (reference sequence). The CDR3 is made up of 15 amino acids. The CDR3 coding sequence is TGTGCCTGGAGTGTACGCCTAGCGGGCAACTACGAGCAGTACTTC. This encodes CAWSVRLAGNYEQYF.

The chain combines TRBV28 with TRBJ2-5; 8 nucleotides match TRBD2. The CDR3 has 15 residues. CDR1 MDHEN and CDR2 SYDVKM come from the germline V gene. The V and J ends lost 6 bases and 5 bases, in that order; junction bases with no gene match: 11. CDR3 DNA sequence: TGTGCCAGCAGGCAGGGGCGGGGGGTCAGCGAGACCCAGTACTTC. Its translation is CASRQGRGVSETQYF. The variable domain in full, with the rest retrieved from reference TRBV28 and TRBJ2-5, is DVKVTQSSRYLVKRTGEKVFLECVQDMDHENMFWYRQDPGLGLRLIYFSYDVKMKEKGDIPEGYSVSREKKERFSLILESASTNQTSMYLCASRQGRGVSETQYFGPGTRLLVL.

The chain links TRBV2 to TRBJ1-2, with 9 bases matching TRBD1. Trimming removed 6 bases from V and 2 bases from J; junction bases left unmatched: 4. Germline lookup yields CDR1 SNHLY and CDR2 FYNNEI. This CDR3 comprises 14 residues. Here the CDR3 reads CASSRDRDNYGYTF. In nucleotides, the CDR3 is TGTGCCAGCAGCCGGGACAGGGACAACTATGGCTACACCTTC. Complete variable domain (other parts from reference TRBV2 and TRBJ1-2): EPEVTQTPSHQVTQMGQEVILRCVPISNHLYFYWYRQILGQKVEFLVSFYNNEISEKSEIFDDQFSVERPDGSNFTLKIRSTKLEDSAMYFCASSRDRDNYGYTFGSGTRLTVV.

This clonotype was observed a single time. This chain uses TRBV18 with TRBJ1-5; maybe TRBD1 (6 bases). Trimming pared 0 bases from V and 4 bases from J, leaving 10 bases between. The CDR3 covers 15 residues. Germline V gene data show CDR1 as KGHSH and CDR2 as LQKENI. The CDR3 nucleotides are TGTGCCAGCTCACCACCAACAGGGAGGAATCAGCCCCAGCATTTT. Its translation: CASSPPTGRNQPQHF. Full variable domain (rest looked up from reference TRBV18 and TRBJ1-5): NAGVMQNPRHLVRRRGQEARLRCSPMKGHSHVYWYRQLPEEGLKFMVYLQKENIIDESGMPKERFSAEFPKEGPSILRIQQVVRGDSAAYFCASSPPTGRNQPQHFGDGTRLSIL.

The gene calls are TRBV12-3 or TRBV12-4 and TRBJ2-5; D gene unclear. This CDR3 region has 16 residues. Deletions cut 0 bases from V and 7 bases from J, with 18 bases between. The CDR3 DNA reads as TGTGCCAGCAGTTTAGCCGTGGCACGCAAAGTAGGGACCCAGTACTTC. This sequence encodes CASSLAVARKVGTQYF.

The rearrangement uses TRBV30 and TRBJ1-1; D not resolved. There are 11 residues in the CDR3. Trimming removed 5 bases at V and 0 bases at J, with 4 bases between. The germline V gene has CDR1 GTSNPN and CDR2 SVGIG (reference sequence). The CDR3 DNA is TGTGCCTGGCAAGTGAACACTGAAGCTTTCTTT. Amino acid sequence: CAWQVNTEAFF.

The table lists this clonotype with a count of one. The chain carries TRBV7-8 and TRBJ2-1; TRBD2 matches at 11 bases. Per germline, CDR1 SGHVS and CDR2 FQNEAQ. The CDR3 sequence is 16 residues long. V was clipped by 1 base and J by 4 bases; unmatched bases: 3. Here the CDR3 DNA reads TGTGCCAGCAGCTTAGGACTAGCGGGATCGTACAATGAGCAGTTCTTC. Its protein product is CASSLGLAGSYNEQFF.

The chain's CDR3 is CASSPTDMNTEAFF. The CDR3, as DNA: TGTGCCAGCAGCCCGACAGACATGAACACTGAAGCTTTCTTT. The chain joins TRBV5-5 to TRBJ1-1; tentatively, D is TRBD1 (5 bases). CDR1 is SGHKS and CDR2 is YYEKEE in the germline V gene (reference sequence). Trimming took 4 bases from V and 0 from J, leaving 10 bases between them. The CDR3 is 14 residues long.

The chain joins TRBV25-1 to TRBJ2-5; D possibly corresponds to TRBD2 (6 bases). Trimming took 4 bases from V and 3 from J, leaving 21 bases between them. This CDR3 is built from 17 residues. In germline, CDR1 is MGHDK, CDR2 SYGVNS. The DNA of the CDR3 is TGTGCCAGCAGTGCTAACCTTGGCCGGGACTCGAAAGAGACCCAGTACTTC. Translated, it gives CASSANLGRDSKETQYF.

The V call is TRBV10-3, the J call TRBJ2-7; 8 bases are shared with TRBD2. J was trimmed by 2 bases and V by 5 bases; bases with no gene match: 2. CDR1 ENHRY and CDR2 SYGVKD come from the germline V gene. The CDR3 is made up of 13 amino acids. The CDR3 DNA sequence: TGTGCCATCAGTAATAGCGGGACCTACGAGCAGTACTTC. It translates to CAISNSGTYEQYF.

The chain joins TRBV7-9 to TRBJ1-5; D is perhaps TRBD1 (5 bases). Trimming removed 3 bases at V and 7 bases at J, with 10 bases between. The CDR3 spans 13 residues. Germline CDR1 and CDR2: SEHNR and FQNEAQ (reference sequence). CDR3 region: CASSFLGGQPQHF. In DNA, the CDR3 is TGTGCCAGCAGCTTTCTGGGGGGACAGCCCCAGCATTTT.

V and J are TRBV29-1 and TRBJ2-7; 7 positions match TRBD2. CDR3 length: 14 amino acids. Germline CDR1 reads SQVTM; CDR2 reads ANQGSEA. With V trimmed by 3 bases and J by 3 bases, 8 bases remained unmatched. Here the CDR3 DNA reads TGCAGCGTTGAGTCAGGGCTAGCGGACTACGAGCAGTACTTC. The encoded protein is CSVESGLADYEQYF.

This rearrangement joins TRBV21-1 to TRBJ2-3. TRBV21-1 is a pseudogene locus. CDR3 length: 11 residues. The DNA for the CDR3 is TGTGCCAGCAGCAAAGTGCAGCAGACTCATTTT. Its translation is CASSKVQQTHF.

This clonotype was seen only once. V gene TRBV7-6 combines with J gene TRBJ2-7, with 9 bases aligning to TRBD1. This CDR3 is 14 amino acids long. CDR1 and CDR2 (germline): SGHVS, FNYEAQ. With 3 bases clipped from V and 6 bases from J, the junction kept 6 bases outside the gene matches. CDR3 nucleotide sequence: TGTGCCAGCAGCTTGCAGGGACAGGGATCCGAGCAGTACTTC. This gives the protein CASSLQGQGSEQYF. Looking up the rest from reference TRBV7-6 and TRBJ2-7 gives the full variable domain: GAGVSQSPRYKVTKRGQDVALRCDPISGHVSLYWYRQALGQGPEFLTYFNYEAQQDKSGLPNDRFSAERPEGSISTLTIQRTEQRDSAMYRCASSLQGQGSEQYFGPGTRLTVT.